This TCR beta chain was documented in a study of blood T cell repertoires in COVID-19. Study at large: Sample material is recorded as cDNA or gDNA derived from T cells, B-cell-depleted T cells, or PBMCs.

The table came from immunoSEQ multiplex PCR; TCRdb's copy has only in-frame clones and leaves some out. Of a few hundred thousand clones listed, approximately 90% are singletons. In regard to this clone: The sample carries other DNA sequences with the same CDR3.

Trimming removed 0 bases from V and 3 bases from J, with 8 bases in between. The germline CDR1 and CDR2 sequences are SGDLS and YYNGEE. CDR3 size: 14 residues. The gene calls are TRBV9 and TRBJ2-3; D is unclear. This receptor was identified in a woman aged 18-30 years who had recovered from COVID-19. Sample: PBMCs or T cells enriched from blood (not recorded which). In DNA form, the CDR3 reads TGTGCCAGCAGCGTAGTGTCCAGAACAGATACGCAGTATTTT. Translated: CASSVVSRTDTQYF.